The subject of this entry is one T cell receptor beta chain. Use of 60 Vbeta and 13 Jbeta primers characterized the PCR. Sequencing was performed with immunoSEQ multiplex PCR; in TCRdb, only in-frame clones are kept and a portion is missing. Of roughly 48,000 clones in the sample, roughly 73% are singletons; the top ten hold roughly 2.9%. These data originate in a study of cytomegalovirus exposure and HLA in healthy donors. Overall study context: Membership in the Caucasian-associated ancestry cluster was found for approximately 85% of approximately 400 genotyped donors.

The V end lost 3 bases, the J end lost 6 bases, and 9 bases lay between the germline ends. The CDR3 has 13 residues. Germline V CDR1 and CDR2: SGDLS, YYNGEE. The source of this sequence is a man aged 18 to 35 in good health and CMV-seronegative. Sequenced sample: PBMCs. The chain uses TRBV9 and TRBJ2-2; D is ambiguous. The CDR3, as DNA: TGTGCCAGCAGCGCCCCCGGGTCCGGGGAGCTGTTTTTT. Its protein product is CASSAPGSGELFF. Supplemented by reference TRBV9 and TRBJ2-2, the full variable domain reads DSGVTQTPKHLITATGQRVTLRCSPRSGDLSVYWYQQSLDQGLQFLIQYYNGEERAKGNILERFSAQQFPDLHSELNLSSLELGDSALYFCASSAPGSGELFFGEGSRLTVL.